The rows below give T cell receptor beta chains drawn from one sample of a study of OX40 agonist ivuxolimab in advanced cancers. TCRdb's copy holds only in-frame clones and misses some; the assay was immunoSEQ multiplex PCR. The sample lists under 30,000 clones, about nine tenths occurring once. Sequences were derived from CD4+ or CD8+ T cells sorted from blood, sampled in a trial of the OX40 agonist ivuxolimab. Receptor source: an adult with an advanced solid tumor such as melanoma, head and neck, liver or kidney cancer. The CDR3 runs from the conserved cysteine through the conserved F or W. The D gene is left open where the match is weak. The size of a clone is reported for some rows only, either as once, few or many, or as a class for expanded clones.

V gene: TRBV7-7
D gene: TRBD1
J gene: TRBJ2-2
clone size: few
CDR3 DNA: TGTGCCAGCAGCCCACCCGGGACAGCGAACACCGGGGAGCTGTTTTTT
CDR3 protein: CASSPPGTANTGELFF

V gene: TRBV5-5
D gene: NA
J gene: TRBJ2-3
clone size: NA
CDR3 DNA: TGTGCCAGCAGCTTGCGAGAGGGACCTAGCACAGATACGCAGTATTTT
CDR3 protein: CASSLREGPSTDTQYF

V gene: TRBV19
D gene: TRBD1
J gene: TRBJ1-4
clone size: NA
CDR3 DNA: TGTGCCAGTAGTATCCGGACAGGTGTAAATGAAAAACTGTTTTTT
CDR3 protein: CASSIRTGVNEKLFF

V gene: TRBV27
D gene: NA
J gene: TRBJ2-7
clone size: NA
CDR3 DNA: TGTGCCAGCAGTGGAGGGTACGAGCAGTACTTC
CDR3 protein: CASSGGYEQYF

V gene: TRBV18
D gene: TRBD1
J gene: TRBJ2-7
clone size: NA
CDR3 DNA: TGTGCCAGCTCACCTCCCGGGACAGTTAGTTCCAACTCCTACGAGCAGTACTTC
CDR3 protein: CASSPPGTVSSNSYEQYF

V gene: TRBV5-1
D gene: TRBD2
J gene: TRBJ2-3
clone size: NA
CDR3 DNA: TGCGCCAGCAGCCCAACTAGCGGGGGGGCAGATACGCAGTATTTT
CDR3 protein: CASSPTSGGADTQYF

V gene: TRBV5-1
D gene: NA
J gene: TRBJ2-1
clone size: NA
CDR3 DNA: TGCGCCAGCAGCCTATCCGGGACGTCGAGGGATGAGCAGTTCTTC
CDR3 protein: CASSLSGTSRDEQFF

V gene: TRBV5-1
D gene: NA
J gene: TRBJ2-7
clone size: NA
CDR3 DNA: TGCGCCAGCAGCTTGGAGCCCGAATCCTACGAGCAGTACTTC
CDR3 protein: CASSLEPESYEQYF

V gene: TRBV27
D gene: TRBD2
J gene: TRBJ2-3
clone size: NA
CDR3 DNA: TGTGCCAGCAGTTCCACAACTAGCGGGGGCACAGATACGCAGTATTTT
CDR3 protein: CASSSTTSGGTDTQYF

V gene: TRBV13
D gene: NA
J gene: TRBJ2-4
clone size: NA
CDR3 DNA: TGTGCCAGCAGCCAGACCCTTCGGGGAAACATTCAGTACTTC
CDR3 protein: CASSQTLRGNIQYF

V gene: TRBV19
D gene: NA
J gene: TRBJ2-1
clone size: NA
CDR3 DNA: TGTGCCAGTAGTCCCTTGGGGAGCTCCTACAATGAGCAGTTCTTC
CDR3 protein: CASSPLGSSYNEQFF